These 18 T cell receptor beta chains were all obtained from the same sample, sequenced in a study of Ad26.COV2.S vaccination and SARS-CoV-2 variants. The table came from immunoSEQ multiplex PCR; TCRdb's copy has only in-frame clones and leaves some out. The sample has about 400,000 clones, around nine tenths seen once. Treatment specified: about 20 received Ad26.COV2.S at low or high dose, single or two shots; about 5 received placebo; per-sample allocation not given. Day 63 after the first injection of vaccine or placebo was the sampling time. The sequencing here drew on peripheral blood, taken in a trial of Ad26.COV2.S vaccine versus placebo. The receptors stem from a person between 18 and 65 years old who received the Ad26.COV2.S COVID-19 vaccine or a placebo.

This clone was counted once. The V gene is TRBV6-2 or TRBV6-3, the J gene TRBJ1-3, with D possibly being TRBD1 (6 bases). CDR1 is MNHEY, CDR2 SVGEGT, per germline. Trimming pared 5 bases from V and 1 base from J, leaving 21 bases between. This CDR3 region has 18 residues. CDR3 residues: CASSTDAFRGGSGNTIYF. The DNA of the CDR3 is TGTGCCAGCAGTACGGACGCCTTCAGGGGAGGTTCTGGAAACACCATATATTTT.

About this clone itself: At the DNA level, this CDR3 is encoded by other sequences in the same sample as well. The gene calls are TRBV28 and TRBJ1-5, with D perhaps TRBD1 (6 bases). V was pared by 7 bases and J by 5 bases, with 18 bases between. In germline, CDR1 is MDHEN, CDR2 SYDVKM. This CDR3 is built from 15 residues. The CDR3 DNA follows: TGTGCCAGCACCCCGTACGGACAGAAGGATCAGCCCCAGCATTTT. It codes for CASTPYGQKDQPQHF.

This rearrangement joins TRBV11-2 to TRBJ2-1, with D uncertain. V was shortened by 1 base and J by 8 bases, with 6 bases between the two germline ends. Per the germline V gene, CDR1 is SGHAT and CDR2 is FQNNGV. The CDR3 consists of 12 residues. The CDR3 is CASSLGVDEQFF. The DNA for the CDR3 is TGTGCCAGCAGCTTAGGTGTCGATGAGCAGTTCTTC.

The CDR3 DNA follows: TGTGCCAGCAGCCTGACAGACACCTACGAGCAGTACTTC. It is translated as CASSLTDTYEQYF. The genes are TRBV6-5 and TRBJ2-7; TRBD1 might be the D (5 bases). The germline V gene has CDR1 MNHEY and CDR2 SVGAGI. The CDR3 is made up of 13 amino acids. Trimming stripped 6 bases from V and 2 bases from J, with 11 bases between.

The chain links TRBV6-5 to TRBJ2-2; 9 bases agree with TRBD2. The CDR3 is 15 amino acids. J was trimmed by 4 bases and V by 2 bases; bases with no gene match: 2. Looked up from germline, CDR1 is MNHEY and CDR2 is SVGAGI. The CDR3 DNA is TGTGCCAGCAGTTACCGGCGGGGGGGCACCGGGGAGCTGTTTTTT. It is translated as CASSYRRGGTGELFF.

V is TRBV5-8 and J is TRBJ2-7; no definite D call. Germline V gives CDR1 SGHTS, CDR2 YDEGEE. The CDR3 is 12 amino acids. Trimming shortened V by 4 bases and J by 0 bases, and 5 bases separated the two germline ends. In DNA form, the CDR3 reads TGTGCCAGCAGCAATCGCTCCTACGAGCAGTACTTC. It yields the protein CASSNRSYEQYF.

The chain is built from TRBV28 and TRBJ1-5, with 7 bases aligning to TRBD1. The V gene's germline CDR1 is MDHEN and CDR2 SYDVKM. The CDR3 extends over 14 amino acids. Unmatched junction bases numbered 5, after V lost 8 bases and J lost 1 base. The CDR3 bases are TGTGCCAGCGGACTGACAGGGAGCAATCAGCCCCAGCATTTT. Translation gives CASGLTGSNQPQHF.

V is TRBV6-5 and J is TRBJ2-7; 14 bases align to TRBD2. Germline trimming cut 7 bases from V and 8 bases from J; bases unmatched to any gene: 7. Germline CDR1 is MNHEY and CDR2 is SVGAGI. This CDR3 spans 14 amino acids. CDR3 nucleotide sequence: TGTGCCAGCAAAACGGGACTAGCGGGAGACAAGCAGTACTTC. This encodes CASKTGLAGDKQYF.

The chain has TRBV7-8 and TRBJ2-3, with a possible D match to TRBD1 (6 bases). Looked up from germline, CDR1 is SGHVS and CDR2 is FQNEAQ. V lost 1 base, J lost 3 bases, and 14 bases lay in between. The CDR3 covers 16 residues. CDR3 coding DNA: TGTGCCAGCAGCTTAGTAGGGGGTTTCGGAACAGATACGCAGTATTTT. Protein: CASSLVGGFGTDTQYF.

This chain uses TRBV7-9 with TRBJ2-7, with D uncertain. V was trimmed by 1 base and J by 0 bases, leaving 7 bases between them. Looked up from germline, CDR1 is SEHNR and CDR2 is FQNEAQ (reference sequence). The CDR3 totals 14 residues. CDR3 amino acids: CASSLDRSSYEQYF. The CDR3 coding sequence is TGTGCCAGCAGCTTAGACCGTAGCTCCTACGAGCAGTACTTC.

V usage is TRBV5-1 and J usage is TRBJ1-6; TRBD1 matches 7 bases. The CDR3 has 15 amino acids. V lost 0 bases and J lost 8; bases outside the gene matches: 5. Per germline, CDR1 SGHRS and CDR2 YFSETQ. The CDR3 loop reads CASSLGQGAYSPLHF. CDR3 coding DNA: TGCGCCAGCAGCTTGGGACAGGGAGCTTATTCACCCCTCCACTTT.

This CDR3 is CASSSGLAVSTDTQYF. The DNA of the CDR3 is TGCGCCAGCAGCTCAGGACTAGCGGTCAGCACAGATACGCAGTATTTT. The chain carries TRBV5-1 and TRBJ2-3; 10 bases align to TRBD2. J lost 0 bases, V lost 3 bases, and 4 bases had no gene match. Germline assignment: CDR1 SGHRS and CDR2 YFSETQ. This CDR3 spans 16 amino acids.

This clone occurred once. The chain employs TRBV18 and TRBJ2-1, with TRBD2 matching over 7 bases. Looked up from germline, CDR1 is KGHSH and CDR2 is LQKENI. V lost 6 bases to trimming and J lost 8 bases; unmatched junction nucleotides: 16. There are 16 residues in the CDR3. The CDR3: CASSVKWGGRGDEQFF. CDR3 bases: TGTGCCAGCTCCGTTAAGTGGGGCGGGAGAGGCGATGAGCAGTTCTTC.

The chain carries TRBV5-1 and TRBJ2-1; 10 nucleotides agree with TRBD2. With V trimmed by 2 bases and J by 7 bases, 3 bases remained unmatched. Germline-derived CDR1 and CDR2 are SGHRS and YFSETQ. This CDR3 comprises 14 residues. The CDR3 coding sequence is TGCGCCAGCAGCTTTATACTAGCGGGGAATGAGCAGTTCTTC. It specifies CASSFILAGNEQFF.

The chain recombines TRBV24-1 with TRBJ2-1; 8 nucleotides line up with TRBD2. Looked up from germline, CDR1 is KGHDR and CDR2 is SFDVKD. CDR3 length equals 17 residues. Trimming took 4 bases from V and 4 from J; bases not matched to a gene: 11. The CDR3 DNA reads TGTGCCACCAGTGACGCGGTAGCGGGGCTTCTTTACAATGAGCAGTTCTTC. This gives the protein CATSDAVAGLLYNEQFF.

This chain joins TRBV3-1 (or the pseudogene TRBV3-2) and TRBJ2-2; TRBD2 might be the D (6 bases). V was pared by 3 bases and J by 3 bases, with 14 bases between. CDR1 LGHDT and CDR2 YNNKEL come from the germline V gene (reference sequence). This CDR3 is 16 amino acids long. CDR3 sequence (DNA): TGTGCCAGCAGCCAGGAGACTAGGGCGGACACCGGGGAGCTGTTTTTT. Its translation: CASSQETRADTGELFF.

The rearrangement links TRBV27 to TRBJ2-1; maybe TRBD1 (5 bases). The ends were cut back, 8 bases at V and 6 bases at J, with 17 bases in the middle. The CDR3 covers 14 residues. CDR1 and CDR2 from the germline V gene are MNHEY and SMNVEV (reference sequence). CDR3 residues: CASRTRDRGNEQFF. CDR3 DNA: TGTGCCAGCCGGACAAGGGATAGAGGCAATGAGCAGTTCTTC.

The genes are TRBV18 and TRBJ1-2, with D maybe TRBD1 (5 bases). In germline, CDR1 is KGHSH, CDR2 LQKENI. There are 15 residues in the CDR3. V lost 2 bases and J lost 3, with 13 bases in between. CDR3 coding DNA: TGTGCCAGCTCACCATCGTCGGGGGACCACTATGGCTACACCTTC. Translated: CASSPSSGDHYGYTF.